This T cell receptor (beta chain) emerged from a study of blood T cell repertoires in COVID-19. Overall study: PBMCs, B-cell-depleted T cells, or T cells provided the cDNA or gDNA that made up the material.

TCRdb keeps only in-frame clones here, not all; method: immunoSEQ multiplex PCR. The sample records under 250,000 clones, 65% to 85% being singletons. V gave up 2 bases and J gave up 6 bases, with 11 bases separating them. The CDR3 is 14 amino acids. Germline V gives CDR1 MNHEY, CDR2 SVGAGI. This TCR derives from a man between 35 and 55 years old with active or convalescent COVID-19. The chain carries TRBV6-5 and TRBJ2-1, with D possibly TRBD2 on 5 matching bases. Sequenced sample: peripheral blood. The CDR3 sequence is CASSYGGRGNEQFF. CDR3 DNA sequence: TGTGCCAGCAGTTACGGAGGTAGAGGCAATGAGCAGTTCTTC.